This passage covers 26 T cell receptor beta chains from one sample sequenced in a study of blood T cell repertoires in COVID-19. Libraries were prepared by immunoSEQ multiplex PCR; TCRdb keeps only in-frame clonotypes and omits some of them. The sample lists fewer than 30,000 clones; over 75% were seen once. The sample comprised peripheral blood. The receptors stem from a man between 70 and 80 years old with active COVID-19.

Here the CDR3 DNA reads TGTGCCAGCAGCTTACAAACAATCAACACTGAAGCTTTCTTT. It encodes CASSLQTINTEAFF. This chain connects TRBV7-2 to TRBJ1-1; no firm D call. Germline V gene sequence: CDR1 SGHTA, CDR2 FQGNSA. V lost 2 bases to trimming and J lost 2 bases, with 9 bases between them. CDR3 length: 14 amino acids.

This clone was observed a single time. CDR3 residues: CASGQGYEQYF. The CDR3 DNA sequence: TGTGCCAGTGGGCAGGGCTACGAGCAGTACTTC. V and J are TRBV2 and TRBJ2-7, with D possibly being TRBD1 (5 bases). V was pared by 9 bases and J by 3 bases, with 9 bases between. The length of the CDR3 is 11 residues. Per germline, CDR1 SNHLY and CDR2 FYNNEI.

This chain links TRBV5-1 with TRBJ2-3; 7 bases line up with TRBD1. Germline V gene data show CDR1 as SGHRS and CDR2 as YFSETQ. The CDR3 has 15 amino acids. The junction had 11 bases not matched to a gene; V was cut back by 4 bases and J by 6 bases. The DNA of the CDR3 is TGCGCCAGCAGCCCGGGACAGTTGGACACGGATACGCAGTATTTT. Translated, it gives CASSPGQLDTDTQYF.

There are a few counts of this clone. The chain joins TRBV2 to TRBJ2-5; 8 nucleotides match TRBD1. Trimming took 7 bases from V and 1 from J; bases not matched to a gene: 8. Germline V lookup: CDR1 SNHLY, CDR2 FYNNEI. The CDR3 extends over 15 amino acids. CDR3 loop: CASTLTGVGQETQYF. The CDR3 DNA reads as TGTGCCAGCACTCTGACAGGGGTAGGCCAAGAGACCCAGTACTTC.

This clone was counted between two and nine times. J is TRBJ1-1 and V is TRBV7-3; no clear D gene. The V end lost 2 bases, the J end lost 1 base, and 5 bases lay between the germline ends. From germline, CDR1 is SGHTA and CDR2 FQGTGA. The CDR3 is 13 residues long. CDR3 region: CASSLSGNTEAFF. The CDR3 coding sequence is TGTGCCAGCAGCTTATCAGGGAACACTGAAGCTTTCTTT.

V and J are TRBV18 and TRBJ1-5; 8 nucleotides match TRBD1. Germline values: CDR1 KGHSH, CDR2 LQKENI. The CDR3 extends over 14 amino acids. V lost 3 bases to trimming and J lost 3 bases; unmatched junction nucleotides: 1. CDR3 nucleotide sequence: TGTGCCAGCTCACCGGGACAGGCCAATCAGCCCCAGCATTTT. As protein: CASSPGQANQPQHF.

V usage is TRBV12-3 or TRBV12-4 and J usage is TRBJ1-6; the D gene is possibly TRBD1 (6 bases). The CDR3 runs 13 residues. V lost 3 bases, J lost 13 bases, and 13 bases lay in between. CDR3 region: CASSLYRGTPLHF. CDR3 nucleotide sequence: TGTGCCAGCAGTTTGTATAGGGGGACGCCCCTCCACTTT.

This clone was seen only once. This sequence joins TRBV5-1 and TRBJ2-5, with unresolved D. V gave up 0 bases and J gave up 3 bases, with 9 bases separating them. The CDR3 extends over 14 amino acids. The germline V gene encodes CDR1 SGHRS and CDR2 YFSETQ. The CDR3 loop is CASSLGLIKETQYF. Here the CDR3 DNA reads TGCGCCAGCAGCTTGGGACTTATAAAAGAGACCCAGTACTTC. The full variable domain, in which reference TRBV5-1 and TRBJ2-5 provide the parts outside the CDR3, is KAGVTQTPRYLIKTRGQQVTLSCSPISGHRSVSWYQQTPGQGLQFLFEYFSETQRNKGNFPGRFSGRQFSNSRSEMNVSTLELGDSALYLCASSLGLIKETQYFGPGTRLLVL.

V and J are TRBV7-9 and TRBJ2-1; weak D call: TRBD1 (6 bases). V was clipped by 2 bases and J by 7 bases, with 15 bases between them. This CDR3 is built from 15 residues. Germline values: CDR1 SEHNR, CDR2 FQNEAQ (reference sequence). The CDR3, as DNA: TGTGCCAGCAGCTTACTGACAGGTTATTCTAATGAGCAGTTCTTC. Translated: CASSLLTGYSNEQFF.

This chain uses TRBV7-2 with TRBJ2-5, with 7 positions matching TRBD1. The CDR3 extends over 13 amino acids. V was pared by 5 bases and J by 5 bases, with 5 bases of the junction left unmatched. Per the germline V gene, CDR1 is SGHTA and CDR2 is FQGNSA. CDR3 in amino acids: CASSPTGLETQYF. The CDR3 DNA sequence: TGTGCCAGCAGCCCGACAGGGCTGGAGACCCAGTACTTC. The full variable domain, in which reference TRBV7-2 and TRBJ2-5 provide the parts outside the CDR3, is GAGVSQSPSNKVTEKGKDVELRCDPISGHTALYWYRQSLGQGLEFLIYFQGNSAPDKSGLPSDRFSAERTGGSVSTLTIQRTQQEDSAVYLCASSPTGLETQYFGPGTRLLVL.

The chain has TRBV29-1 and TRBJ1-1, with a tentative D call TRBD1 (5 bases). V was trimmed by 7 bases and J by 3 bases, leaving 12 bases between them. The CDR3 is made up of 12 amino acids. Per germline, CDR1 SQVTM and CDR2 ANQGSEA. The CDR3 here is CSAGGVDTEAFF. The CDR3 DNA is TGCAGCGCGGGGGGAGTGGACACTGAAGCTTTCTTT.

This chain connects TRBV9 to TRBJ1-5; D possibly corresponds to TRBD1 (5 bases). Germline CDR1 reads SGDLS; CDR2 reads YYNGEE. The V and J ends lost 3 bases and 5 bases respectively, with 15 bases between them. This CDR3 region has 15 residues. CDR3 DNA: TGTGCCAGCAGCGGACATGGGGCTTTTGATCAGCCCCAGCATTTT. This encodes CASSGHGAFDQPQHF.

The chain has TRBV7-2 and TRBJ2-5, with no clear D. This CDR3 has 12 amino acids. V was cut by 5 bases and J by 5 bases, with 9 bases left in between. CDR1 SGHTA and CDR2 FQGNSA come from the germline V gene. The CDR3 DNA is TGTGCCAGCAGCCCCCAATTGGAGACCCAGTACTTC. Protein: CASSPQLETQYF.

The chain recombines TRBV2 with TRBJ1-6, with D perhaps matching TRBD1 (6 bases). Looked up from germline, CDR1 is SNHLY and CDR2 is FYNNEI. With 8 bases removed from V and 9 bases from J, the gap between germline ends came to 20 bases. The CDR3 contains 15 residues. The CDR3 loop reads CASRDYRERGSPLHF. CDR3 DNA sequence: TGTGCCAGCCGCGACTACAGGGAGAGAGGTTCACCCCTCCACTTT.

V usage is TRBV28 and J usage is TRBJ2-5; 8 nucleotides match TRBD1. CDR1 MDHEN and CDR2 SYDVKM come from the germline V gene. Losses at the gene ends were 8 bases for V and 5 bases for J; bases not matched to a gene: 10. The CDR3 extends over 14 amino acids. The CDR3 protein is CASYRQGIGETQYF. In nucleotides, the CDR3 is TGTGCCAGCTATAGACAGGGGATTGGGGAGACCCAGTACTTC.

The CDR3 here is CASRRAGSSYEQYF. DNA of the CDR3: TGTGCCAGCAGGAGAGCGGGGAGCTCCTACGAGCAGTACTTC. The rearrangement uses TRBV7-2 and TRBJ2-7; 7 nucleotides match TRBD2. The CDR3 runs to 14 residues. Trimming at V came to 6 bases and at J to 0 bases, leaving 5 bases not matched to a gene. CDR1 is SGHTA and CDR2 is FQGNSA in the germline V gene.

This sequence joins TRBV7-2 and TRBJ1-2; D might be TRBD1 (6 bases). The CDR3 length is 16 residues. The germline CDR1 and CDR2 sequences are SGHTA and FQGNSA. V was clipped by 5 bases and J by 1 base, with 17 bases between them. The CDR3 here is CASSPQTGGYNYGYTF. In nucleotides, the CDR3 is TGTGCCAGCAGCCCGCAGACAGGAGGATATAACTATGGCTACACCTTC.

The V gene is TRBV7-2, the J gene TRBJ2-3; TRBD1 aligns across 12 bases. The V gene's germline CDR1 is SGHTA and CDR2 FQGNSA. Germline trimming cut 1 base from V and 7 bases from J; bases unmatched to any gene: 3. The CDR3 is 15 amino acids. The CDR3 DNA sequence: TGTGCCAGCAGCTTAGTCGGGACAGGGGGCAATACGCAGTATTTT. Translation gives CASSLVGTGGNTQYF.

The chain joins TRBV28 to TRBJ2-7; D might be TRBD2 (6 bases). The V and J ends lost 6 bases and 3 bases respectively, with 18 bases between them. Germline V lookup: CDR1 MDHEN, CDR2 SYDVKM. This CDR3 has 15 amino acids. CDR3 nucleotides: TGTGCCAGCAGGAAGGGGATTGGGGGGTACTACGAGCAGTACTTC. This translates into CASRKGIGGYYEQYF.

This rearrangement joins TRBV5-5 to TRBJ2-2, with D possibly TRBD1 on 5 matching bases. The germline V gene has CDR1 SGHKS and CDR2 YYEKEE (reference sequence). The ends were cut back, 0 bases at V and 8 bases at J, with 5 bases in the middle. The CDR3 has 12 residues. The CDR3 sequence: CASSLDRGELFF. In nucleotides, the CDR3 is TGTGCCAGCAGCTTGGACAGGGGGGAGCTGTTTTTT.

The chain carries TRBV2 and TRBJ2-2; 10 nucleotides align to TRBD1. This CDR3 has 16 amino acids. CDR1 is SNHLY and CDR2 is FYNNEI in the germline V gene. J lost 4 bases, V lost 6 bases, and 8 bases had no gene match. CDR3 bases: TGTGCCAGCAGGGTTGACAGGGGGCTGGGCACCGGGGAGCTGTTTTTT. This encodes CASRVDRGLGTGELFF.

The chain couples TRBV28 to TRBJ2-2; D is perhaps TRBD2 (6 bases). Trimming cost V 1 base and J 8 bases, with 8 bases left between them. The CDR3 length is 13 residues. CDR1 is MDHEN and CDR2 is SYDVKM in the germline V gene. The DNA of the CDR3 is TGTGCCAGCAGTTTATTGGGGGGAGGGGAGCTGTTTTTT. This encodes CASSLLGGGELFF.

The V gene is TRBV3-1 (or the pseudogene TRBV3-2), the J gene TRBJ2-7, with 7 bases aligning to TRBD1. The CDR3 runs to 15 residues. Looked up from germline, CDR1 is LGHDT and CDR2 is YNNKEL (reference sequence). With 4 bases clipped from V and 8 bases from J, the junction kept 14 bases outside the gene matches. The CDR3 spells CASSRTRDSSTKQYF. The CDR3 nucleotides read TGTGCCAGCAGCCGCACCCGGGACAGTTCTACGAAGCAGTACTTC.

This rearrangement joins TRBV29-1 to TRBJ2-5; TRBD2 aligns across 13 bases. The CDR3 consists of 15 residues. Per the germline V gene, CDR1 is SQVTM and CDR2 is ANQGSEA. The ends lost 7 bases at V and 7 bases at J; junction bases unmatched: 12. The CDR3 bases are TGCAGCGCCGGGACTAGCGGGGCCCTAGGAGGGACCCAGTACTTC. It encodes CSAGTSGALGGTQYF.

The CDR3 spells CSASPSRTNEKLFF. The CDR3 bases are TGCAGTGCTAGTCCGAGTCGAACTAATGAAAAACTGTTTTTT. The chain recombines TRBV20-1 with TRBJ1-4; D ambiguous. The V end lost 3 bases, the J end lost 1 base, and 9 bases lay between the germline ends. This CDR3 has 14 residues. Looked up from germline, CDR1 is DFQATT and CDR2 is SNEGSKA (reference sequence).

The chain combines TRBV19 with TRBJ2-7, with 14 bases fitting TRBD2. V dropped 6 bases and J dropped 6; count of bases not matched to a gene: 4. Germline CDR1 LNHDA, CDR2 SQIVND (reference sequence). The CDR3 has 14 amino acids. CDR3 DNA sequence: TGTGCCAGTAGCCCCGGGACTAGCGGGGGCGAGCAGTACTTC. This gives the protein CASSPGTSGGEQYF.